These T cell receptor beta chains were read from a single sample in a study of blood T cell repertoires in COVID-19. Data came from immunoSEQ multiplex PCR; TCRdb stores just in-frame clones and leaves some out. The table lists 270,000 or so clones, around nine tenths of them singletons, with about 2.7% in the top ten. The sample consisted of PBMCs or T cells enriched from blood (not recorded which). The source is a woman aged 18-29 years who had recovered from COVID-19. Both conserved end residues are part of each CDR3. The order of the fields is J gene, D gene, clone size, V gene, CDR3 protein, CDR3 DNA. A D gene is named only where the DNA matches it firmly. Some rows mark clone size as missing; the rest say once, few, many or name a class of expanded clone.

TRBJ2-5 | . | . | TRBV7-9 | CASSSTGFGSETQYF | TGTGCCAGCAGCTCAACAGGGTTTGGGTCCGAGACCCAGTACTTC
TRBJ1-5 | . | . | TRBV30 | CAWSPWEGRGDQPQHF | TGTGCCTGGAGTCCGTGGGAGGGACGCGGTGATCAGCCCCAGCATTTT
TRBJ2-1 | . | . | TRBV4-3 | CASSQGGQQKPYNEQFF | TGCGCCAGCAGCCAGGGGGGACAGCAGAAGCCCTACAATGAGCAGTTCTTC
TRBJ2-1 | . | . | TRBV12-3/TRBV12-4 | CASSTQGNEQFF | TGTGCCAGCAGTACTCAGGGGAATGAGCAGTTCTTC
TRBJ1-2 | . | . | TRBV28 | CASSFGQAIYGYTF | TGTGCCAGCAGTTTCGGTCAGGCCATCTATGGCTACACCTTC
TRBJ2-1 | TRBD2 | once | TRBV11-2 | CASSLDRTSGYNEQFF | TGTGCCAGCAGCTTAGATCGGACTAGCGGATACAATGAGCAGTTCTTC
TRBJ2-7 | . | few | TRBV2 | CASSQTGAYEQYF | TGTGCCAGCAGTCAGACAGGAGCCTACGAGCAGTACTTC
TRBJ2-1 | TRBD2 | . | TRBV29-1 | CSVEGVLAGGHNEQFF | TGCAGCGTTGAAGGGGTACTAGCGGGGGGCCACAATGAGCAGTTCTTC
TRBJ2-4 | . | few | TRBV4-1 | CASSQAAGSLGNIQYF | TGCGCCAGCAGCCAAGCTGCCGGGAGTCTAGGCAACATTCAGTACTTC
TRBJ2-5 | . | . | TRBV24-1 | CATSVELDKETQYF | TGTGCCACCAGTGTGGAACTGGACAAGGAGACCCAGTACTTC
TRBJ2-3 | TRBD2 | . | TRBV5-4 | CASSTSGGTDTQYF | TGTGCCAGCTCGACTAGCGGGGGCACAGATACGCAGTATTTT
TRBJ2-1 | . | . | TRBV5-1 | CASSLALASLRGYNEQFF | TGCGCCAGCAGCTTGGCCTTGGCTAGCCTTAGGGGGTACAATGAGCAGTTCTTC
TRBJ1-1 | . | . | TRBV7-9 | CASSPDRTNTEAFF | TGTGCCAGCAGCCCCGACAGGACCAACACTGAAGCTTTCTTT
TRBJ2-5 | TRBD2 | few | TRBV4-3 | CASSQVAGDAETQYF | TGCGCCAGCAGCCAAGTAGCGGGGGACGCAGAGACCCAGTACTTC
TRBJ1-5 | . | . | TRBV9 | CAMRTSLLYNQPQHF | TGTGCCATGCGTACGAGCCTTCTCTATAATCAGCCCCAGCATTTT
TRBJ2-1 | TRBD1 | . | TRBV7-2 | CASSLIDRAYNEQFF | TGTGCCAGCAGCTTAATCGACAGGGCTTACAATGAGCAGTTCTTC
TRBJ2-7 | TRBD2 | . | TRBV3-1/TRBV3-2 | CASSHSGDNYEQYF | TGTGCCAGCAGTCATAGCGGGGACAACTACGAGCAGTACTTC
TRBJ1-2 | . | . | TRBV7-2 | CASSSDTSNYGYTF | TGTGCCAGCAGCTCCGACACCTCTAACTATGGCTACACCTTC
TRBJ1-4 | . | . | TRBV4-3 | CASSPGLSTNEKLFF | TGCGCCAGCAGCCCTGGGCTTTCAACTAATGAAAAACTGTTTTTT
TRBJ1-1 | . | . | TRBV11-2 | CASSLGPNTEAFF | TGTGCCAGCAGCTTAGGGCCGAACACTGAAGCTTTCTTT
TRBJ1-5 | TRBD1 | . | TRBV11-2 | CASSELGTGDNQPQHF | TGTGCCAGCAGCGAGTTGGGGACAGGGGACAATCAGCCCCAGCATTTT
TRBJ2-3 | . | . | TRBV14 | CASSQDALATPDTQYF | TGTGCCAGCAGCCAAGATGCCCTAGCCACCCCAGATACGCAGTATTTT
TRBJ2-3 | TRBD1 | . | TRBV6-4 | CASSPGVAGGSTDTQYF | TGTGCCAGCAGTCCTGGGGTGGCAGGGGGATCCACAGATACGCAGTATTTT
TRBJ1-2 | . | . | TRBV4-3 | CASSQDLAGPNYGYTF | TGCGCCAGCAGCCAAGATCTTGCAGGGCCTAACTATGGCTACACCTTC
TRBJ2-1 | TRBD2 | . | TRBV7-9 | CASSFVVLLAENNEQFF | TGTGCCAGCAGCTTCGTCGTCTTACTAGCGGAGAACAATGAGCAGTTCTTC
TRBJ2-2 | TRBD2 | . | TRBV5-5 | CASNLAGGFTGELFF | TGTGCCAGCAATCTAGCGGGGGGATTTACCGGGGAGCTGTTTTTT
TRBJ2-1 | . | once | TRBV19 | CASSPSRTYYNEQFF | TGTGCCAGTAGCCCAAGTCGGACTTACTACAATGAGCAGTTCTTC
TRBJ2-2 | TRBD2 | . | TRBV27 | CASREAGLNTGELFF | TGTGCCAGCAGAGAAGCGGGACTGAACACCGGGGAGCTGTTTTTT
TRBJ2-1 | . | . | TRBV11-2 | CASSFGGPYNEQFF | TGTGCCAGCAGCTTCGGGGGGCCCTACAATGAGCAGTTCTTC
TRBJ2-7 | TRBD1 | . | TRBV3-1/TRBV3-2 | CASSQDGQGAREQYF | TGTGCCAGCAGCCAAGATGGGCAGGGGGCGCGGGAGCAGTACTTC
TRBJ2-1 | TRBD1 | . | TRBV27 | CASSHGTAYNEQFF | TGTGCCAGCAGTCACGGGACAGCTTACAATGAGCAGTTCTTC
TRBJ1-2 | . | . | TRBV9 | CASSPGWGREAYGYTF | TGTGCCAGCAGCCCTGGGTGGGGCAGGGAGGCCTATGGCTACACCTTC
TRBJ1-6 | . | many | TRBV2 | CASIARVGSPLHF | TGTGCCAGCATCGCCAGGGTGGGATCACCCCTCCACTTT
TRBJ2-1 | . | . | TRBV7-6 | CASSLVSEISNEQFF | TGTGCCAGCAGCTTAGTTAGTGAGATCTCCAATGAGCAGTTCTTC
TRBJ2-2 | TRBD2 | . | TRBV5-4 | CASSLAGGAGNTGELFF | TGTGCCAGCAGCTTGGCGGGGGGGGCTGGGAACACCGGGGAGCTGTTTTTT
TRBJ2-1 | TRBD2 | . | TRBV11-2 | CASSTTGTNLLDEQFF | TGTGCCAGCAGCACTACCGGGACTAATCTCCTGGATGAGCAGTTCTTC
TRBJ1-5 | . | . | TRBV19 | CASSREWEGDQPQHF | TGTGCCAGTAGTCGTGAGTGGGAGGGGGATCAGCCCCAGCATTTT
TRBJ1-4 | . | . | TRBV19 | CASRPYVERTNEKLFF | TGTGCCAGTCGACCCTACGTTGAGCGAACTAATGAAAAACTGTTTTTT
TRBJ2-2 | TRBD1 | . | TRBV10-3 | CAIIKGAANTGELFF | TGTGCCATCATTAAGGGGGCCGCGAACACCGGGGAGCTGTTTTTT
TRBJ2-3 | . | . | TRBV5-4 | CASSRDSVTSDTQYF | TGTGCCAGCAGCCGCGACAGTGTAACTTCAGATACGCAGTATTTT
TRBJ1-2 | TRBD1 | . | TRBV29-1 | CSVLDRETYGYTF | TGCAGCGTTCTGGACAGGGAGACGTATGGCTACACCTTC
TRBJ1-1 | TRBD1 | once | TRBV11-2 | CASRQKTGHMNTEAFF | TGTGCCAGCAGACAAAAGACAGGGCACATGAACACTGAAGCTTTCTTT
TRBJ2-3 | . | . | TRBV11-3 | CASSLDTRADTQYF | TGTGCCAGCAGCTTAGATACACGGGCAGATACGCAGTATTTT
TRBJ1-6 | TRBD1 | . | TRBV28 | CASSDIRGLAGSPPHF | TGTGCCAGCAGTGATATCAGGGGGCTCGCTGGGTCACCCCCCCACTTT
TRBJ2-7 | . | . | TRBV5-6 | CASSSRDRGPTSSTSGPYF | .
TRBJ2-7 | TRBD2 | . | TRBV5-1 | CASSLVGTSGYEQYF | TGCGCCAGCAGCTTGGTGGGGACTAGCGGCTACGAGCAGTACTTC